What follows are 28 T cell receptor beta chains derived from one specimen sequenced in a study of blood T cell repertoires in COVID-19. Some clones are missing from TCRdb's copy, which holds only in-frame ones; the method was immunoSEQ multiplex PCR. The repertoire holds a few hundred thousand clones, with approximately 87% as singletons. The sequenced material came from peripheral blood. The receptor set was obtained from a woman in her 50s with acute or convalescent COVID-19.

This rearrangement joins TRBV20-1 to TRBJ1-2; possible D gene TRBD1, 5 bases. Germline CDR1 reads DFQATT; CDR2 reads SNEGSKA (reference sequence). This CDR3 region has 11 residues. The V end was cut by 6 bases, the J end by 6 bases, with 11 bases between. CDR3 in amino acids: CSAGGVDGYTF. CDR3 in DNA: TGCAGTGCCGGAGGGGTCGATGGCTACACCTTC.

This sequence joins TRBV27 and TRBJ1-2; D is possibly TRBD1 (6 bases). The germline V gene has CDR1 MNHEY and CDR2 SMNVEV (reference sequence). The CDR3 spans 14 residues. The ends were cut back, 8 bases at V and 2 bases at J, with 15 bases in the middle. As DNA, the CDR3 is TGTGCCAGCGCCTCCGGAGGACAGAACTATGGCTACACCTTC. Translation gives CASASGGQNYGYTF.

The chain uses TRBV7-9 and TRBJ1-1; D is perhaps TRBD1 (5 bases). The germline V gene encodes CDR1 SEHNR and CDR2 FQNEAQ (reference sequence). The length of the CDR3 is 15 residues. V lost 6 bases and J lost 3, with 17 bases in between. In nucleotides, the CDR3 is TGTGCCAGCAGGTTTGAATGGGGGAGGGACACTGAAGCTTTCTTT. Its translation: CASRFEWGRDTEAFF.

The genes are TRBV4-3 and TRBJ1-4, with 9 bases matching TRBD1. The ends lost 1 base at V and 17 bases at J; junction bases unmatched: 8. Looked up from germline, CDR1 is LGHNA and CDR2 is YSLEER. CDR3 length: 13 residues. The CDR3 nucleotides are TGCGCCAGCAGCCAAGGCATCTGGGACAGGGTCTTTTTT. It translates to CASSQGIWDRVFF.

This clone was found once. The chain links TRBV11-3 to TRBJ1-1, with 9 bases matching TRBD1. V shed 5 bases and J 1 base; nucleotides not matched to a gene: 5. This CDR3 comprises 15 residues. Per the germline V gene, CDR1 is SGHNT and CDR2 is YENEEA. In DNA form, the CDR3 reads TGTGCCAGCAGCCAGGGACAGGGAGGGAACACTGAAGCTTTCTTT. It translates to CASSQGQGGNTEAFF.

The rearrangement joins TRBV6-5 to TRBJ1-2; D is uncertain. Trimming took off 7 bases at V and 8 bases at J, with 17 bases between the two ends. Germline CDR1 is MNHEY and CDR2 is SVGAGI. The CDR3 has 13 amino acids. The CDR3 coding sequence is TGTGCCAGCAAAATACAGCAAGGCAGCGGCTACACCTTC. Amino acids: CASKIQQGSGYTF.

CDR3 sequence: CASSLVGRVEAFF. The CDR3 DNA reads TGTGCCAGCAGCTTAGTGGGCAGAGTTGAAGCTTTCTTT. J is TRBJ1-1 and V is TRBV7-9; D remains unclear. Germline V gene data show CDR1 as SEHNR and CDR2 as FQNEAQ (reference sequence). The V and J ends lost 1 base and 7 bases respectively, with 10 bases between them. CDR3 length: 13 residues.

The rearrangement joins TRBV6-5 to TRBJ2-3; 7 nucleotides match TRBD2. Germline CDR1 and CDR2: MNHEY and SVGAGI. The CDR3 is 16 residues long. V dropped 4 bases and J dropped 6; count of bases not matched to a gene: 13. The CDR3 reads CASSFGGGKNVDTQYF. The CDR3 bases are TGTGCCAGCAGTTTTGGGGGGGGGAAAAATGTGGATACGCAGTATTTT.

This chain links TRBV4-1 with TRBJ2-1; 7 bases line up with TRBD2. CDR3 length: 18 amino acids. Germline V gene data show CDR1 as MGHRA and CDR2 as YSYEKL. J was trimmed by 0 bases and V by 1 base; bases with no gene match: 9. CDR3 DNA sequence: TGCGCCAGCAGCCAAGGGAGGATCGGCGGGAGCTCCTACAATGAGCAGTTCTTC. It yields the protein CASSQGRIGGSSYNEQFF.

The rearrangement joins TRBV5-6 to TRBJ2-7, with TRBD1 as a possible D gene (5 bases). Germline V CDR1 and CDR2: SGHDT, YYEEEE. The CDR3 covers 14 residues. V was cut by 4 bases and J by 2 bases, with 13 bases left in between. CDR3 DNA sequence: TGTGCCAGCAGCCTCCTGGGGCAGGCCTACGAGCAGTACTTC. It encodes CASSLLGQAYEQYF.

This clone was seen only a few times. The rearrangement joins TRBV5-1 to TRBJ1-4; no clear D gene. The germline CDR1 and CDR2 sequences are SGHRS and YFSETQ. Deletions cut 2 bases from V and 3 bases from J, with 11 bases between. This CDR3 comprises 15 residues. CDR3 bases: TGCGCCAGCAGCTTCACAGCGGGGTCTAATGAAAAACTGTTTTTT. It codes for CASSFTAGSNEKLFF.

This chain joins TRBV4-3 and TRBJ2-2; 9 nucleotides align to TRBD2. This CDR3 has 18 residues. CDR1 is LGHNA, CDR2 YSLEER, per germline. V shed 0 bases, J shed 7 bases, and the junction held 12 bases outside the gene matches. The CDR3 sequence is CASSQESLAGWNGGELFF. The CDR3, as DNA: TGCGCCAGCAGCCAAGAGTCCCTAGCGGGGTGGAATGGCGGGGAGCTGTTTTTT.

This sequence joins TRBV2 and TRBJ1-3, with 10 bases identical to TRBD1. Trimming cost V 4 bases and J 6 bases; bases outside gene matches: 0. This CDR3 comprises 13 residues. Germline V gene data show CDR1 as SNHLY and CDR2 as FYNNEI. In DNA, the CDR3 is TGTGCCAGCAGTGGACAGGGGGCAAACACCATATATTTT. Its protein product is CASSGQGANTIYF.

The chain combines TRBV10-3 with TRBJ2-5; possible D gene TRBD1, 6 bases. V was cut by 11 bases and J by 2 bases, with 15 bases left in between. The CDR3 length is 13 residues. Looked up from germline, CDR1 is ENHRY and CDR2 is SYGVKD. The CDR3 region is CAVTGPTQETQYF. The CDR3 DNA sequence: TGTGCCGTAACAGGGCCCACGCAAGAGACCCAGTACTTC.

The chain links TRBV7-9 to TRBJ1-2; 9 bases map to TRBD1. This CDR3 is 17 amino acids long. Looked up from germline, CDR1 is SEHNR and CDR2 is FQNEAQ (reference sequence). V lost 5 bases to trimming and J lost 6 bases; unmatched junction nucleotides: 16. The CDR3 DNA sequence: TGTGCCAGCAGCGGTGGGACAGGGCAAGTCCTTATTCATGGCTACACCTTC. Encoded protein: CASSGGTGQVLIHGYTF. Full variable domain (rest looked up from reference TRBV7-9 and TRBJ1-2): DTGVSQNPRHKITKRGQNVTFRCDPISEHNRLYWYRQTLGQGPEFLTYFQNEAQLEKSRLLSDRFSAERPKGSFSTLEIQRTEQGDSAMYLCASSGGTGQVLIHGYTFGSGTRLTVV.

The CDR3 loop is CASSLRLQETQYF. In DNA, the CDR3 is TGTGCCAGCAGCTTACGACTCCAAGAGACCCAGTACTTC. The V gene is TRBV7-2, the J gene TRBJ2-5; D gene ambiguous. The germline V gene encodes CDR1 SGHTA and CDR2 FQGNSA. The CDR3 is made up of 13 amino acids. V dropped 2 bases and J dropped 1 base, with 5 bases sitting between them.

This clone occurred a few times. The chain links TRBV18 to TRBJ2-7; tentative D call: TRBD2 (6 bases). The V gene lost 4 bases and the J gene lost 0 bases, with 19 bases spanning the gap. The CDR3 runs 17 residues. The germline CDR1 and CDR2 sequences are KGHSH and LQKENI. CDR3 sequence (DNA): TGTGCCAGCTCACTTGGGGCAGCGGGTTATAGCTCCTACGAGCAGTACTTC. It is translated as CASSLGAAGYSSYEQYF.

CDR3 sequence: CASSPGGAFSGNTIYF. In DNA, the CDR3 is TGTGCCAGCAGCCCTGGAGGAGCTTTCTCTGGAAACACCATATATTTT. The chain uses TRBV5-4 and TRBJ1-3; D remains unclear. The CDR3 covers 16 residues. The ends were cut back, 4 bases at V and 0 bases at J, with 14 bases in the middle. Germline V lookup: CDR1 SGHNT, CDR2 YYREEE (reference sequence).

V gene TRBV7-2 combines with J gene TRBJ1-3; TRBD1 is a possible D gene (5 bases). Germline loops: CDR1 SGHTA, CDR2 FQGNSA. The germline V and J ends were trimmed by 5 bases and 0 bases, with 17 bases remaining between them. The CDR3 consists of 17 residues. The DNA for the CDR3 is TGTGCCAGCAGCCTCCTGACAGCTCTGTTCTCTGGAAACACCATATATTTT. Protein: CASSLLTALFSGNTIYF. Full variable domain (missing parts from reference TRBV7-2 and TRBJ1-3): GAGVSQSPSNKVTEKGKDVELRCDPISGHTALYWYRQSLGQGLEFLIYFQGNSAPDKSGLPSDRFSAERTGGSVSTLTIQRTQQEDSAVYLCASSLLTALFSGNTIYFGEGSWLTVV.

This clone was seen a handful of times. The rearrangement uses TRBV3-1 (or the pseudogene TRBV3-2) and TRBJ2-5, with 7 bases that match TRBD2. The V and J ends lost 0 bases and 5 bases, in that order; junction bases with no gene match: 6. Per the germline V gene, CDR1 is LGHDT and CDR2 is YNNKEL (reference sequence). The CDR3 sequence is 15 residues long. The CDR3 nucleotides read TGTGCCAGCAGCCAAGATCCCGTCGGGAGGGAGACCCAGTACTTC. Translated: CASSQDPVGRETQYF.

The chain carries TRBV13 and TRBJ2-3; D may be TRBD2 (6 bases). The CDR3 length is 16 residues. The germline CDR1 and CDR2 sequences are PRHDT and FYEKMQ (reference sequence). V lost 6 bases and J lost 0, with 16 bases in between. CDR3 DNA: TGTGCCAGCAGAGGGGCGGGGTTAAGGAGCACAGATACGCAGTATTTT. This sequence encodes CASRGAGLRSTDTQYF. Full variable domain (rest looked up from reference TRBV13 and TRBJ2-3): AAGVIQSPRHLIKEKRETATLKCYPIPRHDTVYWYQQGPGQDPQFLISFYEKMQSDKGSIPDRFSAQQFSDYHSELNMSSLELGDSALYFCASRGAGLRSTDTQYFGPGTRLTVL.

The sample holds one count of this clone. CDR3 sequence reads: CASSSAGQGPHQPQHF. The CDR3 region has the DNA TGTGCCAGCAGTTCTGCAGGACAGGGTCCGCATCAGCCCCAGCATTTT. The V gene is TRBV28, the J gene TRBJ1-5; 8 bases map to TRBD1. This CDR3 spans 16 amino acids. From germline, CDR1 is MDHEN and CDR2 SYDVKM. Trimming cost V 4 bases and J 5 bases; bases outside gene matches: 10.

This chain connects TRBV6-5 to TRBJ2-2; TRBD1 matches 10 bases. The CDR3 covers 14 residues. CDR1 MNHEY and CDR2 SVGAGI come from the germline V gene. V dropped 6 bases and J dropped 7; count of bases not matched to a gene: 5. In DNA form, the CDR3 reads TGTGCCAGCAGGGACAGGGGGGTGATCGGGGAGCTGTTTTTT. This codes for CASRDRGVIGELFF.

This rearrangement joins TRBV29-1 to TRBJ2-3; TRBD2 matches at 13 bases. Per germline, CDR1 SQVTM and CDR2 ANQGSEA. Germline trimming cut 2 bases from V and 4 bases from J; bases unmatched to any gene: 6. The CDR3 is made up of 16 amino acids. CDR3 sequence: CSVEILTSGRSDTQYF. The CDR3 DNA sequence: TGCAGCGTTGAAATTTTGACTAGCGGGAGGTCAGATACGCAGTATTTT.

The V gene is TRBV6-1, the J gene TRBJ1-4, with TRBD1 matching 9 bases. Losses at the gene ends were 4 bases for V and 6 bases for J; bases not matched to a gene: 9. Per the germline V gene, CDR1 is MNHNS and CDR2 is SASEGT. This CDR3 comprises 16 residues. CDR3 region: CASSVFYRGRDEKLFF. CDR3 coding DNA: TGTGCCAGCAGTGTATTCTACAGGGGGCGCGATGAAAAACTGTTTTTT.

The chain is built from TRBV9 and TRBJ2-3; tentative D call: TRBD2 (5 bases). Trimming left V 0 bases short and J 0 bases short, with 14 bases between. There are 17 residues in the CDR3. Germline V gives CDR1 SGDLS, CDR2 YYNGEE. The DNA for the CDR3 is TGTGCCAGCAGCGTAGATCGTGCGGGCTCTAGCACAGATACGCAGTATTTT. This encodes CASSVDRAGSSTDTQYF.

J is TRBJ1-2 and V is TRBV5-4; unclear D gene. There are 14 residues in the CDR3. Germline assignment: CDR1 SGHNT and CDR2 YYREEE (reference sequence). V lost 1 base to trimming and J lost 13 bases, with 20 bases between them. The CDR3 nucleotides read TGTGCCAGCAGCTTGACAAAAATAAACTCCGCGGCCACCTTC. Translating it yields CASSLTKINSAATF. The full variable domain, completed using reference TRBV5-4 and TRBJ1-2, is ETGVTQSPTHLIKTRGQQVTLRCSSQSGHNTVSWYQQALGQGPQFIFQYYREEENGRGNFPPRFSGLQFPNYSSELNVNALELDDSALYLCASSLTKINSAATFGSGTRLTVV.

A word on this clone: Other DNA sequences from this sample encode an identical CDR3 as well. The chain has TRBV29-1 and TRBJ1-2; TRBD1 matches at 7 bases. The V segment lost 7 bases and the J segment 3 bases; nucleotides outside the gene matches: 2. The germline V gene encodes CDR1 SQVTM and CDR2 ANQGSEA. The CDR3 spans 11 residues. The CDR3 nucleotides are TGCAGCGCCGGACAGGACTATGGCTACACCTTC. Translated, it gives CSAGQDYGYTF.